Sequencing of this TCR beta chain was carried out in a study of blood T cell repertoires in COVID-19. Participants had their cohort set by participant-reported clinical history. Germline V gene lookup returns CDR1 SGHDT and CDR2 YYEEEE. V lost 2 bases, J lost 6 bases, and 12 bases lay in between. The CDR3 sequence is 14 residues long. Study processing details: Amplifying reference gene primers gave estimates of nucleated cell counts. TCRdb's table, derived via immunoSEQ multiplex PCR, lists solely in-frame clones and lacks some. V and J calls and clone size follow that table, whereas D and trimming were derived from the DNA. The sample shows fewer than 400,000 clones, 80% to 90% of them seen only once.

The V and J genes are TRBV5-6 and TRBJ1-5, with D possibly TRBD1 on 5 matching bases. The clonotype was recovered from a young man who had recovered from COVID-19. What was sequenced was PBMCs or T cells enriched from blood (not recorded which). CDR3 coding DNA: TGTGCCAGCAGCTTCCGGGGGATCGGTCAGCCCCAGCATTTT. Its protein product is CASSFRGIGQPQHF.